One sample yielded the 14 T cell receptor beta chains listed below, sequenced in a study of T cells after posttransplantation cyclophosphamide. A marrow graft followed busulfan-fludarabine conditioning, with cyclophosphamide on days +3 and +4. Method: immunoSEQ multiplex PCR; TCRdb's copy keeps in-frame clones and lacks some. The repertoire includes some 4,000 clones, 81% of them detected once, and approximately 19% sits in the top ten. Sequenced here: PBMCs, sampled after an allogeneic stem cell transplant with post-transplant cyclophosphamide. Source of these receptors: a female patient aged 45-60 years who received an allogeneic stem cell transplant from a related donor, was CMV-positive, and had no GVHD. Some T cells may have originated in the graft donor.

The genes are TRBV10-3 and TRBJ1-1; 8 nucleotides agree with TRBD1. The CDR3 runs 14 residues. Germline V gene lookup returns CDR1 ENHRY and CDR2 SYGVKD. The V and J ends lost 0 bases and 4 bases, in that order; junction bases with no gene match: 1. The CDR3 sequence is CAISESQGATEAFF. The CDR3 DNA follows: TGTGCCATCAGTGAGTCCCAGGGGGCCACTGAAGCTTTCTTT.

The genes are TRBV28 and TRBJ2-5; TRBD1 matches at 9 bases. The J segment lost 2 bases and the V segment lost 6 bases, leaving 7 bases of the junction unmatched. CDR1 is MDHEN and CDR2 is SYDVKM in the germline V gene. The CDR3 is made up of 15 amino acids. The CDR3 sequence is CASRYGTGSQETQYF. In DNA form, the CDR3 reads TGTGCCAGCAGGTACGGGACAGGGAGTCAAGAGACCCAGTACTTC.

The CDR3 is CASSPRVGQPQHF. CDR3 nucleotides: TGTGCCAGCAGCCCCAGGGTTGGTCAGCCCCAGCATTTT. The chain is built from TRBV7-2 and TRBJ1-5; maybe TRBD1 (5 bases). The CDR3 is 13 amino acids. Trimming stripped 5 bases from V and 6 bases from J, with 11 bases between. Germline-derived CDR1 and CDR2 are SGHTA and FQGNSA.

This clone was detected a few times. The chain carries TRBV5-6 and TRBJ2-3, with D perhaps matching TRBD2 (7 bases). The CDR3 consists of 15 residues. The V gene lost 2 bases and the J gene lost 3 bases, with 13 bases spanning the gap. Germline V gives CDR1 SGHDT, CDR2 YYEEEE. CDR3 DNA: TGTGCCAGCAGCTTCGCGGGGGCTGGGACAGATACGCAGTATTTT. Translation gives CASSFAGAGTDTQYF. Full variable domain (outside the CDR3, taken from reference TRBV5-6 and TRBJ2-3): DAGVTQSPTHLIKTRGQQVTLRCSPKSGHDTVSWYQQALGQGPQFIFQYYEEEERQRGNFPDRFSGHQFPNYSSELNVNALLLGDSALYLCASSFAGAGTDTQYFGPGTRLTVL.

As regards this clone: Germline is not matched at one junction end, which may reflect a read error. CDR3 sequence: CASSQETWGGGMNF. CDR3 DNA: TGTGCCAGCAGCCAGGAAACCTGGGGGGGTGGTATGAACTTC. The J gene is TRBJ2-7, the V gene TRBV4-2; TRBD2 matches 7 bases. The germline V gene has CDR1 LGHNA and CDR2 YNFKEQ. This CDR3 spans 14 amino acids.

This clone has a single count. In DNA, the CDR3 is TGTGCCAGCTCACCTTCCGGGTGGGGCTACTCTAACTATGGCTACACCTTC. Translated, it gives CASSPSGWGYSNYGYTF. The chain uses TRBV18 and TRBJ1-2; the D gene is possibly TRBD1 (5 bases). Germline CDR1 reads KGHSH; CDR2 reads LQKENI. CDR3 length: 17 amino acids. Trimming removed 3 bases from V and 0 bases from J, with 17 bases in between.

This sequence joins TRBV5-1 and TRBJ1-4; 8 bases align to TRBD1. Germline CDR1 reads SGHRS; CDR2 reads YFSETQ. The CDR3 covers 14 residues. V lost 3 bases, J lost 8 bases, and 6 bases stayed unmatched. The CDR3 sequence: CASSSTGGEEKLFF. The CDR3 DNA sequence: TGCGCCAGCAGCTCCACAGGGGGTGAAGAAAAACTGTTTTTT.

The chain is built from TRBV10-2 and TRBJ2-3; TRBD2 agrees at 10 bases. With 0 bases clipped from V and 2 bases from J, the junction kept 2 bases outside the gene matches. The germline V gene has CDR1 WSHSY and CDR2 SAAADI. The CDR3 is 16 residues long. The DNA for the CDR3 is TGCGCCAGCAGTGAGTCCCTAGCGGGGGCCACAGATACGCAGTATTTT. This translates into CASSESLAGATDTQYF.

The genes are TRBV19 and TRBJ2-7; D remains ambiguous. CDR3 length: 12 residues. Between the trimmed V and J ends, which lost 11 bases and 2 bases, there was a span of 13 bases. Germline values: CDR1 LNHDA, CDR2 SQIVND (reference sequence). CDR3 in DNA: TGTGCCTCTGGGCCCTCAACCTACGAGCAGTACTTC. It codes for CASGPSTYEQYF. Using reference TRBV19 and TRBJ2-7 for the parts outside the CDR3, the full variable domain is DGGITQSPKYLFRKEGQNVTLSCEQNLNHDAMYWYRQDPGQGLRLIYYSQIVNDFQKGDIAEGYSVSREKKESFPLTVTSAQKNPTAFYLCASGPSTYEQYFGPGTRLTVT.

The chain carries TRBV28 and TRBJ1-1, with D possibly matching TRBD1 (6 bases). Germline values: CDR1 MDHEN, CDR2 SYDVKM. V lost 9 bases to trimming and J lost 4 bases, with 18 bases between them. This CDR3 has 14 residues. CDR3 protein: CASRLQGLGTEAFF. DNA for the CDR3: TGTGCCAGTCGTCTACAGGGCTTAGGCACTGAAGCTTTCTTT.

The J gene is TRBJ1-1, the V gene TRBV6-1; the D is unclear. The CDR3 is made up of 11 amino acids. The germline V gene has CDR1 MNHNS and CDR2 SASEGT. V was shortened by 3 bases and J by 6 bases, with 5 bases between the two germline ends. This chain's CDR3 is CASSERAEAFF. CDR3 nucleotide sequence: TGTGCCAGCAGTGAGCGGGCTGAAGCTTTCTTT.

The genes are TRBV2 and TRBJ2-7; 10 nucleotides line up with TRBD1. The CDR3 is made up of 13 amino acids. Per the germline V gene, CDR1 is SNHLY and CDR2 is FYNNEI. V shed 7 bases, J shed 3 bases, and the junction held 3 bases outside the gene matches. The CDR3 DNA reads as TGTGCCAGCACCCGGGACAGGGGCTACGAGCAGTACTTC. Translated: CASTRDRGYEQYF.

For the CDR3, the DNA is TGTGCCAGCAGCCCGTGGGAGCGGGAGCCCTCGGAGCAGTACTTC. Its protein product is CASSPWEREPSEQYF. This chain joins TRBV5-4 and TRBJ2-5; 8 bases are a match to TRBD2. V gave up 4 bases and J gave up 11 bases; unmatched junction bases: 16. The V gene's germline CDR1 is SGHNT and CDR2 YYREEE (reference sequence). This CDR3 is 15 amino acids long.

The chain has TRBV6-6 and TRBJ1-6; 9 bases align to TRBD1. The germline V gene has CDR1 MNHNY and CDR2 SVGAGI (reference sequence). V dropped 5 bases and J dropped 8; count of bases not matched to a gene: 4. The CDR3 sequence is 14 residues long. This chain's CDR3 is CASSLRQGDSPLHF. In nucleotides, the CDR3 is TGTGCCAGCAGTCTCAGACAGGGGGATTCACCCCTCCACTTT.